A single T cell receptor beta chain is shown here with its context. This sample is part of a study of shared clonotypes between healthy human individuals. Profiled with immunoSEQ multiplex PCR; TCRdb holds only in-frame clones, not every one. The sample shows around 700,000 clones, more than 70% of them seen only once. CDR1 MNHNY and CDR2 SVGAGI come from the germline V gene (reference sequence). V was trimmed by 6 bases and J by 6 bases, leaving 18 bases between them. The CDR3 is 15 amino acids. The sequenced sample was memory CD4+ T cells sorted from blood. Regarding subset: CD45RA-negative fraction. This clonotype was obtained from a woman in her 30s in good health. The chain carries TRBV6-6 and TRBJ1-5; the D is unclear. The CDR3 nucleotides are TGTGCCAGCAGAACCGCCGACAAGGCTCTTCAGCCCCAGCATTTT. Translating gives CASRTADKALQPQHF.